This is a list of T cell receptor beta chains from one sample in a study of HIV-infected patients and healthy controls. TCRdb processed the 5' RACE reads anew with MiXCR; each CDR3 protein has one entry. The sample lists 3,500 to 5,000 distinct CDR3 sequences, around a quarter occurring once. The source material was blood, sampled during antiretroviral therapy. These receptors were collected from an adult with HIV infection. The CDR3 runs from the conserved cysteine through the conserved F or W. A D gene is named only where the DNA matches it firmly. Size is stated for part of the rows, as once, few or many counts, or as a class when the clone is expanded.

NA	TRBD1	TRBV7-8	TRBJ1-4	TGTGCCAGCAGCCCAGTGACAGGGCTACCTAATGAAAAACTGTTTTTT	CASSPVTGLPNEKLFF
few	TRBD2	TRBV20-1	TRBJ2-1	TGCAGTGCTAGACGACTAGCGGGGGAGCTCAATGAGCAGTTCTTC	CSARRLAGELNEQFF
NA	TRBD1	TRBV5-1	TRBJ1-2	TGCGCCAGCAGCGAGGGGGCGCCGGACTATGGCTACACCTTC	CASSEGAPDYGYTF
medium-sized	NA	TRBV25-1	TRBJ1-2	TGTGCCAGCAGTGCCCTAGTTGGAGCAAAGGATGGCTACACCTTC	CASSALVGAKDGYTF
medium-sized	NA	TRBV13	TRBJ1-1	TGTGCCAGCAGCTTTCCCCAGGGCACTGAAGCTTTCTTT	CASSFPQGTEAFF
few	TRBD1	TRBV13	TRBJ2-1	TGTGCCAGCAGCTCTCTCGTGGGACAGGGGGCGCAGAGTGAGCAGTTCTTC	CASSSLVGQGAQSEQFF
NA	TRBD2	TRBV4-2	TRBJ2-5	TGTGCCAGCAGCCAAGTTTCGGGGGCTAGCGGGGCCCAAGAGACCCAGTACTTC	CASSQVSGASGAQETQYF
NA	TRBD1	TRBV7-8	TRBJ1-4	TGTGCCAGCAGCTTTTCGTCAGGGGGGGGTGAAAAACTGTTTTTT	CASSFSSGGGEKLFF
NA	NA	TRBV6-5	TRBJ2-7	TGTGCCAGCAGTTACTCGTCAGGGATCTACGAGCAGTACTTC	CASSYSSGIYEQYF
large	NA	TRBV7-8	TRBJ2-1	TGTGCCAGCAGCTTAGGAGGGATCTCCTACAATGAGCAGTTCTTC	CASSLGGISYNEQFF
NA	TRBD1	TRBV20-1	TRBJ1-5	TGCAGTGCAGGGAACAGGGGATGGGATAGCAATCAGCCCCAGCATTTT	CSAGNRGWDSNQPQHF
NA	NA	TRBV10-3	TRBJ2-2	TGTGCCATCAGGGCAGGGAGTCCCGCCGGGGAGCTGTTTTTT	CAIRAGSPAGELFF
medium-sized	NA	TRBV4-1	TRBJ1-5	TGCGCCAGCAGCCAAGATCCCGAAAATCAGCCCCAGCATTTT	CASSQDPENQPQHF
NA	NA	TRBV18	TRBJ1-1	TGTGCCAGCTCACCACCGGGGTCAGTGGGGATGAACACTGAAGCTTTCTTT	CASSPPGSVGMNTEAFF
few	NA	TRBV5-6	TRBJ1-1	TGTGCCAGCACCATAATGGGGGGAGGTACTGAAGCTTTCTTT	CASTIMGGGTEAFF
medium-sized	TRBD2	TRBV2	TRBJ2-3	TGTGCCAGCAGTTCAAGCGGGGGCTTCACAGATACGCAGTATTTT	CASSSSGGFTDTQYF
many	TRBD1	TRBV6-6	TRBJ1-1	TGTGCCAGCAGTTCCCACAGGGGAGGGACTGAAGCTTTCTTT	CASSSHRGGTEAFF
few	TRBD2	TRBV7-9	TRBJ2-3	TGTGCCAGCACACCTCCGGGAGGGACGACAGATACGCAGTATTTT	CASTPPGGTTDTQYF